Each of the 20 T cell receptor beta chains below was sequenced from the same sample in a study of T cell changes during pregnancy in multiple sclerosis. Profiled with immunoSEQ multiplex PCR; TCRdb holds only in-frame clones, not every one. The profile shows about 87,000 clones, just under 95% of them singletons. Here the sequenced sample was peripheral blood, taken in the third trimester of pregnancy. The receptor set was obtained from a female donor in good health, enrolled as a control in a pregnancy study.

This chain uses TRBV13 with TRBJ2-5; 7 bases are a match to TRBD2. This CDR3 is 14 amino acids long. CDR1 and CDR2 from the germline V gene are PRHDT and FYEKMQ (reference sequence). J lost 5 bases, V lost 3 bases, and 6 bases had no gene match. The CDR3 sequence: CASSFFGLVETQYF. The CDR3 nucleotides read TGTGCCAGCAGCTTCTTCGGACTAGTTGAGACCCAGTACTTC.

The CDR3 DNA reads as TGTGCCAGTACCATAGGGGGTTCTCAGCCCCAGCATTTT. Amino acid sequence: CASTIGGSQPQHF. This chain joins TRBV19 and TRBJ1-5, with D possibly TRBD1 on 6 matching bases. The CDR3 loop spans 13 amino acids. Trimming removed 7 bases at V and 6 bases at J, with 13 bases between. Germline values: CDR1 LNHDA, CDR2 SQIVND (reference sequence).

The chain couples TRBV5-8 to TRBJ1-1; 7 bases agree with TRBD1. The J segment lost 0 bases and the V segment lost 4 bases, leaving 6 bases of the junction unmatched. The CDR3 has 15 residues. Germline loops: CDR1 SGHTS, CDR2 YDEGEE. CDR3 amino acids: CASSPGTVMNTEAFF. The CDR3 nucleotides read TGTGCCAGCAGCCCAGGGACAGTCATGAACACTGAAGCTTTCTTT.

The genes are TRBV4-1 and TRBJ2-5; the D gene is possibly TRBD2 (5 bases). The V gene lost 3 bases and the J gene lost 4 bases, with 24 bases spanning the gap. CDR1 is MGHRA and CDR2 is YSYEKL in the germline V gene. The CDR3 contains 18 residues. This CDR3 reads CASSQDDEKRWVRETQYF. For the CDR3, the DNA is TGCGCCAGCAGCCAGGACGACGAAAAGCGGTGGGTAAGAGAGACCCAGTACTTC.

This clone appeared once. For the CDR3, the DNA is TGTGCCAGCTACCCCTGGGGCTCCCTAAAATACAATGAGCAGTTCTTC. Translated, it gives CASYPWGSLKYNEQFF. The chain recombines TRBV27 with TRBJ2-1; perhaps TRBD1 as D (5 bases). Trimming cost V 8 bases and J 4 bases, with 21 bases left between them. Germline V gives CDR1 MNHEY, CDR2 SMNVEV (reference sequence). This CDR3 is built from 16 residues.

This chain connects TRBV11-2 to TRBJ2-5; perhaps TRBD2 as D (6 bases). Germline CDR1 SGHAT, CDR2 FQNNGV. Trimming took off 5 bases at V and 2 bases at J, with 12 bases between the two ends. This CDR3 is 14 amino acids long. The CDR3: CASSLETRQETQYF. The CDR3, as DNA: TGTGCCAGCAGCCTGGAGACTAGACAAGAGACCCAGTACTTC. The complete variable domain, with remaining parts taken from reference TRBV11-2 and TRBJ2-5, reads EAGVAQSPRYKIIEKRQSVAFWCNPISGHATLYWYQQILGQGPKLLIQFQNNGVVDDSQLPKDRFSAERLKGVDSTLKIQPAKLEDSAVYLCASSLETRQETQYFGPGTRLLVL.

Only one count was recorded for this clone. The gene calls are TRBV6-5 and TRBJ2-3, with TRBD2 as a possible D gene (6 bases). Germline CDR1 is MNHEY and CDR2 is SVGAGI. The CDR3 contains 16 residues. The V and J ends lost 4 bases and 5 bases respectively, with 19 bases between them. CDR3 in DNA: TGTGCCAGCAGTTCCGCGGAAGCGGGTACAGGAGATACGCAGTATTTT. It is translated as CASSSAEAGTGDTQYF.

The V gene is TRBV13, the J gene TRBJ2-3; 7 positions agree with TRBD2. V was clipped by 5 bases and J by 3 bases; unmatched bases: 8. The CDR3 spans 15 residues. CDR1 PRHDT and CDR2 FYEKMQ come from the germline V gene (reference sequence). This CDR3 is CASSQPRAGTDTQYF. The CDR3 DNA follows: TGTGCCAGCAGCCAGCCGCGAGCGGGAACAGATACGCAGTATTTT.

The CDR3 is CASKTGKLYEQYF. In DNA form, the CDR3 reads TGTGCCAGCAAGACAGGGAAGCTCTACGAGCAGTACTTC. The V and J genes are TRBV28 and TRBJ2-7, with 7 bases matching TRBD1. The J segment lost 3 bases and the V segment lost 7 bases, leaving 6 bases of the junction unmatched. Germline CDR1 MDHEN, CDR2 SYDVKM. The CDR3 covers 13 residues.

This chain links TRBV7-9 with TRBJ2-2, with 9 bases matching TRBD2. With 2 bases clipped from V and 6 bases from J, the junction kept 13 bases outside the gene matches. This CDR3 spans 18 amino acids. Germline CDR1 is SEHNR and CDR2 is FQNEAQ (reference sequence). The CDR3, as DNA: TGTGCCAGCAGCTTACGTTGGGCTAGCGGGACCCAAGCCGGGGAGCTGTTTTTT. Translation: CASSLRWASGTQAGELFF.

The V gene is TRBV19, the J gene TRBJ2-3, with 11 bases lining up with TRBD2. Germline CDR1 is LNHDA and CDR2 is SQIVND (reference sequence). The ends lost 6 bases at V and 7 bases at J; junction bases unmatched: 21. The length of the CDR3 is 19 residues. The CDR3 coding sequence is TGTGCCAGTAGCCGAACTAGCGGGAGAGAGTTAGTCGAAAGGAATACGCAGTATTTT. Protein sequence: CASSRTSGRELVERNTQYF.

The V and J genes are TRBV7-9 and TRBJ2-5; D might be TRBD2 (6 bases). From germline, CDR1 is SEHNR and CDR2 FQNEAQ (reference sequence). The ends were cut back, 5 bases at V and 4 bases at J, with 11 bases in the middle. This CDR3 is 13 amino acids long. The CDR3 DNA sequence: TGTGCCAGCAGCCAAGGGACTCGAGAGACCCAGTACTTC. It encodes CASSQGTRETQYF.

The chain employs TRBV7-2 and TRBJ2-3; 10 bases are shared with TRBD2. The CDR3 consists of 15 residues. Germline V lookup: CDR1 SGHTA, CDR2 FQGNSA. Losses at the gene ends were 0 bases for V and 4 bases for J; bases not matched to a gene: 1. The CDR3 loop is CASSLALAGSDTQYF. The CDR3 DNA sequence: TGTGCCAGCAGCTTAGCACTAGCGGGATCAGATACGCAGTATTTT.

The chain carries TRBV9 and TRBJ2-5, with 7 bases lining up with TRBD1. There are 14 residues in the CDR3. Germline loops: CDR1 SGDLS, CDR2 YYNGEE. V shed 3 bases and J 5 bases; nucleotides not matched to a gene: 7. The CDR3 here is CASSARGLAETQYF. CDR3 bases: TGTGCCAGCAGCGCGAGGGGGCTGGCGGAGACCCAGTACTTC.

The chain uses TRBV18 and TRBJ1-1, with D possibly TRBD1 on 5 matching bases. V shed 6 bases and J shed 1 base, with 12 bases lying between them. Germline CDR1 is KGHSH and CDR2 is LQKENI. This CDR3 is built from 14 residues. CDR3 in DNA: TGTGCCAGCTCCCTGACAGACCAGAACACTGAAGCTTTCTTT. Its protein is CASSLTDQNTEAFF.

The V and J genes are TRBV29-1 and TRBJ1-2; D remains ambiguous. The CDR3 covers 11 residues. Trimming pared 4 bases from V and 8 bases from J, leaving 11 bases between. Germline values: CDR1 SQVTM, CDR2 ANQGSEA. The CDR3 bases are TGCAGCGTTGCCCCCCCAGAAGGCTACACCTTC. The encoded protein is CSVAPPEGYTF.

The CDR3, as DNA: TGTGCCAGCAGTTTATCGTCCTACGAGCAGTACTTC. Encoded protein: CASSLSSYEQYF. This chain links TRBV28 with TRBJ2-7; D unresolved. The CDR3 covers 12 residues. Germline CDR1 reads MDHEN; CDR2 reads SYDVKM. Trimming removed 1 base at V and 1 base at J, with 2 bases between.

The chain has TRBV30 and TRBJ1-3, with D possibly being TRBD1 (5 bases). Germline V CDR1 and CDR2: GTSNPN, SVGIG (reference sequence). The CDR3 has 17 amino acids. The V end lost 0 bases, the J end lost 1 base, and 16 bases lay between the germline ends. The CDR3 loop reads CAWSVQVGHQSGNTIYF. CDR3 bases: TGTGCCTGGAGTGTACAGGTCGGACACCAATCTGGAAACACCATATATTTT.

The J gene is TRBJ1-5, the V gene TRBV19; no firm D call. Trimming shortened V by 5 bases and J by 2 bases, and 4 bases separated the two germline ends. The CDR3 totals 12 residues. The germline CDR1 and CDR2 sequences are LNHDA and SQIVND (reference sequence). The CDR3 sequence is CASSFGNQPQHF. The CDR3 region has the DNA TGTGCCAGTAGTTTCGGCAATCAGCCCCAGCATTTT.

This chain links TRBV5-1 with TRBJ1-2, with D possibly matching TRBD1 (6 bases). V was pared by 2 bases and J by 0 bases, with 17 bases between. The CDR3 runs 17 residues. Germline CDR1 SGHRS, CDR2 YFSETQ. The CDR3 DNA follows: TGCGCCAGCAGCTTTAACCCCGGGACACCAGCTAACTATGGCTACACCTTC. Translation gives CASSFNPGTPANYGYTF.